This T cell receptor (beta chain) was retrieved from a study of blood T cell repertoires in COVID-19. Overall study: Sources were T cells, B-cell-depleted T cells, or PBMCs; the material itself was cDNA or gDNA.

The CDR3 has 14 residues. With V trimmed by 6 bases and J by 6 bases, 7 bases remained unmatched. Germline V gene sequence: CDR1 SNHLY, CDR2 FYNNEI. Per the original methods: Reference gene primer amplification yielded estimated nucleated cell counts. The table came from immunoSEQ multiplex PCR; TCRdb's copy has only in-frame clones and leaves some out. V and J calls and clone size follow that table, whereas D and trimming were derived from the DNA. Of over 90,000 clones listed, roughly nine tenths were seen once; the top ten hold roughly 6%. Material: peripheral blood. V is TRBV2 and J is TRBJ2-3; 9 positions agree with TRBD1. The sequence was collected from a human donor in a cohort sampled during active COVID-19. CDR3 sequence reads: CASSEGQGADTQYF. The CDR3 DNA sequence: TGTGCCAGCAGCGAGGGACAGGGTGCCGATACGCAGTATTTT.